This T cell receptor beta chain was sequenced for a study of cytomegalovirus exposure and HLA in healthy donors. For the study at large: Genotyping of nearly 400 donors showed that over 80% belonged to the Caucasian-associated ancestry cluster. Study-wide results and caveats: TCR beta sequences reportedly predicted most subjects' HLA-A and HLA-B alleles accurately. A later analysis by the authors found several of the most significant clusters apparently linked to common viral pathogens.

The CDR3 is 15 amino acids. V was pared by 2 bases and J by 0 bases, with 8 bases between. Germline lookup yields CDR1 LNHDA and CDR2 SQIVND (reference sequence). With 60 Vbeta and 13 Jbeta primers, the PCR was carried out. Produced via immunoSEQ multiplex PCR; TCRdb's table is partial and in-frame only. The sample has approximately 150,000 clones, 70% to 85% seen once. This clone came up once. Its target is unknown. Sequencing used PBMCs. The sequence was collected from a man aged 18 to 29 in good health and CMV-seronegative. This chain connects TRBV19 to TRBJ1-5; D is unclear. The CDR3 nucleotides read TGTGCCAGTAGTATACGGCGGTATAGCAATCAGCCCCAGCATTTT. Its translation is CASSIRRYSNQPQHF.